These 26 T cell receptor beta chains were sequenced from one sample in a study of CD4+ T cells in melanoma. The assay was immunoSEQ multiplex PCR, and TCRdb's table has in-frame clones only and misses some. The sample has more than 110,000 clones, 80% to 95% seen once; the top ten hold approximately 1.5%. These receptors came from a human donor with melanoma.

This chain joins TRBV5-6 and TRBJ2-3; 7 bases are a match to TRBD2. In germline, CDR1 is SGHDT, CDR2 YYEEEE. The CDR3 runs 16 residues. After removal of 7 bases from V and 0 bases from J, the junction contained 11 bases not matched to a gene. The CDR3 loop is CASPRLARTSTDTQYF. The CDR3 DNA follows: TGTGCCAGCCCAAGACTAGCCCGAACTAGCACAGATACGCAGTATTTT.

The V and J genes are TRBV5-1 and TRBJ2-3, with 10 bases identical to TRBD2. V was clipped by 5 bases and J by 2 bases; unmatched bases: 5. Germline-derived CDR1 and CDR2 are SGHRS and YFSETQ. The CDR3 is 15 residues long. This CDR3 is CASRDLAGDTDTQYF. As DNA, the CDR3 is TGCGCCAGCAGAGACCTAGCGGGGGACACAGATACGCAGTATTTT.

V usage is TRBV29-1 and J usage is TRBJ1-2; 9 nucleotides match TRBD1. The CDR3 contains 13 residues. Germline V gene data show CDR1 as SQVTM and CDR2 as ANQGSEA. J lost 6 bases, V lost 5 bases, and 7 bases had no gene match. CDR3 DNA sequence: TGCAGCGTTTTGACAGGGGGGTTTCATGGCTACACCTTC. It codes for CSVLTGGFHGYTF.

The CDR3 DNA sequence: TGTGCCAGCAGTTTCAAAGTGACAGGGGCCTCACCCCTCCACTTT. Protein product: CASSFKVTGASPLHF. This sequence joins TRBV6-5 and TRBJ1-6; 8 bases map to TRBD1. The J segment lost 10 bases and the V segment lost 4 bases, leaving 9 bases of the junction unmatched. The germline CDR1 and CDR2 sequences are MNHEY and SVGAGI. CDR3 size: 15 residues.

V usage is TRBV18 and J usage is TRBJ1-6, with D perhaps TRBD1 (5 bases). Germline V gene data show CDR1 as KGHSH and CDR2 as LQKENI. There are 15 residues in the CDR3. The V end was cut by 2 bases, the J end by 6 bases, with 11 bases between. CDR3 DNA sequence: TGTGCCAGCTCACCAGTGCAGGGAGGTAATTCACCCCTCCACTTT. This sequence encodes CASSPVQGGNSPLHF.

The chain carries TRBV9 and TRBJ2-1; 9 nucleotides agree with TRBD2. Germline CDR1 SGDLS, CDR2 YYNGEE. The trim removed 4 bases at V and 4 bases at J, leaving 6 bases unmatched. This CDR3 has 15 residues. CDR3 DNA: TGTGCCAGCAGCAAAAGCGGGGGGTCTTACAATGAGCAGTTCTTC. It yields the protein CASSKSGGSYNEQFF.

The genes are TRBV5-4 and TRBJ2-7; the D gene is possibly TRBD2 (7 bases). The CDR3 is made up of 15 amino acids. CDR1 and CDR2 from the germline V gene are SGHNT and YYREEE (reference sequence). V was cut by 4 bases and J by 1 base, with 15 bases left in between. The CDR3 region has the DNA TGTGCCAGCAGCCAGCGGGGAGGACAGTCCTACGAGCAGTACTTC. It codes for CASSQRGGQSYEQYF. Full variable domain (outside the CDR3, taken from reference TRBV5-4 and TRBJ2-7): ETGVTQSPTHLIKTRGQQVTLRCSSQSGHNTVSWYQQALGQGPQFIFQYYREEENGRGNFPPRFSGLQFPNYSSELNVNALELDDSALYLCASSQRGGQSYEQYFGPGTRLTVT.

The rearrangement joins TRBV18 to TRBJ2-1; 8 bases align to TRBD2. The V and J ends lost 8 bases and 2 bases, in that order; junction bases with no gene match: 8. Germline CDR1 is KGHSH and CDR2 is LQKENI. The CDR3 totals 15 residues. CDR3 protein: CASNPGGAAYNEQFF. The CDR3 coding sequence is TGTGCCAGCAACCCCGGGGGGGCCGCCTACAATGAGCAGTTCTTC. Based on the CDR3 plus reference TRBV18 and TRBJ2-1, the full variable domain is NAGVMQNPRHLVRRRGQEARLRCSPMKGHSHVYWYRQLPEEGLKFMVYLQKENIIDESGMPKERFSAEFPKEGPSILRIQQVVRGDSAAYFCASNPGGAAYNEQFFGPGTRLTVL.

This chain links TRBV7-2 with TRBJ2-3; D not certain. Germline CDR1 and CDR2: SGHTA and FQGNSA. This CDR3 comprises 17 residues. Trimming cost V 1 base and J 2 bases, with 16 bases left between them. CDR3: CASSLVFHTLYTDTQYF. Here the CDR3 DNA reads TGTGCCAGCAGCTTAGTGTTCCACACCCTCTACACAGATACGCAGTATTTT. The full variable domain, in which reference TRBV7-2 and TRBJ2-3 provide the parts outside the CDR3, is GAGVSQSPSNKVTEKGKDVELRCDPISGHTALYWYRQSLGQGLEFLIYFQGNSAPDKSGLPSDRFSAERTGGSVSTLTIQRTQQEDSAVYLCASSLVFHTLYTDTQYFGPGTRLTVL.

The sample holds a few counts of this clone. The rearrangement uses TRBV7-9 and TRBJ2-3; no clear D gene. The length of the CDR3 is 15 residues. Germline V gives CDR1 SEHNR, CDR2 FQNEAQ (reference sequence). V was cut by 2 bases and J by 0 bases, with 9 bases left in between. The CDR3 is CASSLRRSSTDTQYF. Here the CDR3 DNA reads TGTGCCAGCAGCTTACGACGCAGTAGCACAGATACGCAGTATTTT.

The V call is TRBV19, the J call TRBJ2-4; tentatively, D is TRBD2 (5 bases). V was shortened by 1 base and J by 0 bases, with 10 bases between the two germline ends. CDR3 length equals 16 residues. Germline loops: CDR1 LNHDA, CDR2 SQIVND (reference sequence). The CDR3 DNA follows: TGTGCCAGTAGTATAGTCGCGGGTCTAGCCAAAAACATTCAGTACTTC. Its translation: CASSIVAGLAKNIQYF.

The chain carries TRBV7-2 and TRBJ2-1; TRBD2 is a possible D gene (6 bases). The CDR3 has 14 residues. Germline values: CDR1 SGHTA, CDR2 FQGNSA. V lost 8 bases and J lost 1, with 12 bases in between. In nucleotides, the CDR3 is TGTGCCAGCGGAGTTGGGAGGTCCTACAATGAGCAGTTCTTC. This translates into CASGVGRSYNEQFF. Supplemented by reference TRBV7-2 and TRBJ2-1, the full variable domain reads GAGVSQSPSNKVTEKGKDVELRCDPISGHTALYWYRQSLGQGLEFLIYFQGNSAPDKSGLPSDRFSAERTGGSVSTLTIQRTQQEDSAVYLCASGVGRSYNEQFFGPGTRLTVL.

The chain links TRBV19 to TRBJ2-3; either TRBD1 or TRBD2 may supply D (5 bases each). V was cut by 9 bases and J by 0 bases, with 13 bases left in between. The germline V gene has CDR1 LNHDA and CDR2 SQIVND (reference sequence). The CDR3 is 14 residues long. In DNA, the CDR3 is TGTGCCAGCGCCGGGACGGCGAGCACAGATACGCAGTATTTT. It encodes CASAGTASTDTQYF.

The count of this clone is one. V gene TRBV6-1 combines with J gene TRBJ2-7; D perhaps matches TRBD1 (5 bases). The V and J ends lost 3 bases and 2 bases respectively, with 14 bases between them. Germline loops: CDR1 MNHNS, CDR2 SASEGT. The CDR3 is 15 residues long. This CDR3 is CASSDRAGSTYEQYF. CDR3 nucleotide sequence: TGTGCCAGCAGTGACCGGGCAGGGTCAACCTACGAGCAGTACTTC.

The CDR3 coding sequence is TGTGCCAGCAGCTCAAACACTGAAGCTTTCTTT. Translating gives CASSSNTEAFF. The rearrangement joins TRBV7-8 to TRBJ1-1; D ambiguous. The CDR3 sequence is 11 residues long. Germline lookup yields CDR1 SGHVS and CDR2 FQNEAQ. Trimming took 4 bases from V and 2 from J, leaving 2 bases between them.

The chain carries TRBV4-2 and TRBJ2-1; D gene uncertain. In germline, CDR1 is LGHNA, CDR2 YNFKEQ. The CDR3 is 18 residues long. Trimming left V 0 bases short and J 1 base short, with 16 bases between. CDR3: CASSQDLGVDRSYNEQFF. The DNA for the CDR3 is TGTGCCAGCAGCCAAGATTTGGGTGTTGATCGATCCTACAATGAGCAGTTCTTC.

The rearrangement links TRBV7-3 to TRBJ2-2; 7 nucleotides match TRBD2. CDR3 length equals 14 residues. The germline V gene has CDR1 SGHTA and CDR2 FQGTGA. V lost 2 bases to trimming and J lost 5 bases; unmatched junction nucleotides: 2. The CDR3, as DNA: TGTGCCAGCAGCTTAGACGGGGGGACCGGGGAGCTGTTTTTT. Its protein is CASSLDGGTGELFF.

Only one count was recorded for this clone. The V and J genes are TRBV5-4 and TRBJ2-7, with TRBD1 identical over 7 bases. CDR1 SGHNT and CDR2 YYREEE come from the germline V gene (reference sequence). J lost 3 bases, V lost 4 bases, and 4 bases had no gene match. This CDR3 has 13 amino acids. In DNA form, the CDR3 reads TGTGCCAGCAGCGGAGGACAGGTCTACGAGCAGTACTTC. This sequence encodes CASSGGQVYEQYF. The variable domain in full, with the rest retrieved from reference TRBV5-4 and TRBJ2-7, is ETGVTQSPTHLIKTRGQQVTLRCSSQSGHNTVSWYQQALGQGPQFIFQYYREEENGRGNFPPRFSGLQFPNYSSELNVNALELDDSALYLCASSGGQVYEQYFGPGTRLTVT.

The V and J genes are TRBV18 and TRBJ2-5, with D perhaps matching TRBD1 or TRBD2 (6 bases each). Germline-derived CDR1 and CDR2 are KGHSH and LQKENI. V lost 0 bases and J 0 bases, leaving 8 bases between the germline ends. The CDR3 sequence is 15 residues long. The CDR3 is CASSPPGGHQETQYF. The CDR3 DNA is TGTGCCAGCTCACCACCGGGGGGCCACCAAGAGACCCAGTACTTC.

This clone was detected a few times. This chain joins TRBV7-3 and TRBJ1-1; D is possibly TRBD1 (6 bases). V lost 3 bases, J lost 3 bases, and 11 bases lay in between. There are 14 residues in the CDR3. The V gene's germline CDR1 is SGHTA and CDR2 FQGTGA. This CDR3 reads CASSLGGQDTEAFF. The CDR3 bases are TGTGCCAGCAGCTTGGGGGGGCAGGACACTGAAGCTTTCTTT. Full variable domain (outside the CDR3, taken from reference TRBV7-3 and TRBJ1-1): GAGVSQTPSNKVTEKGKYVELRCDPISGHTALYWYRQSLGQGPEFLIYFQGTGAADDSGLPNDRFFAVRPEGSVSTLKIQRTERGDSAVYLCASSLGGQDTEAFFGQGTRLTVV.

As to this clone: Relative to the germline gene, one junction end is altered; a read error may explain this. This rearrangement joins TRBV7-7 to TRBJ2-5; possible D gene TRBD1, 7 bases. Germline CDR1 is SSHAT and CDR2 is FNYEAQ (reference sequence). The CDR3 consists of 15 residues. The DNA for the CDR3 is TGTGCTAGCAGCCGAAACAGGAGGGGGCTGGAGACCCAGTACTTC. It is translated as CASSRNRRGLETQYF.

This chain joins TRBV7-2 and TRBJ2-7, with a possible D match to TRBD1 (5 bases). V gave up 1 base and J gave up 2 bases, with 9 bases separating them. Germline V CDR1 and CDR2: SGHTA, FQGNSA. The CDR3 has 14 amino acids. DNA for the CDR3: TGTGCCAGCAGCTTAGACGACAGAACCTACGAGCAGTACTTC. Amino acid sequence: CASSLDDRTYEQYF.

The V call is TRBV7-9, the J call TRBJ2-7; D ambiguous. The germline V gene has CDR1 SEHNR and CDR2 FQNEAQ (reference sequence). With 4 bases removed from V and 2 bases from J, the gap between germline ends came to 3 bases. There are 11 residues in the CDR3. The CDR3 loop reads CASSSAYEQYF. The CDR3 region has the DNA TGTGCCAGCAGCTCCGCCTACGAGCAGTACTTC.

The V call is TRBV7-6, the J call TRBJ2-3; the D is unclear. This CDR3 is built from 14 residues. The germline V and J ends were trimmed by 0 bases and 12 bases, with 16 bases remaining between them. The germline gives CDR1 SGHVS, CDR2 FNYEAQ. DNA of the CDR3: TGTGCCAGCAGCTTAGCGGCGGCAGCTATTTCCCAGTATTTT. It specifies CASSLAAAAISQYF.

The chain carries TRBV30 and TRBJ2-7; D uncertain. The length of the CDR3 is 13 residues. Germline values: CDR1 GTSNPN, CDR2 SVGIG (reference sequence). The V and J ends lost 2 bases and 2 bases respectively, with 10 bases between them. CDR3 sequence: CAWSRGSPYEQYF. DNA for the CDR3: TGTGCCTGGAGTCGAGGCAGTCCCTACGAGCAGTACTTC.

V is TRBV7-9 and J is TRBJ1-3; weak D call: TRBD1 (6 bases). Germline CDR1 and CDR2: SEHNR and FQNEAQ (reference sequence). Between the trimmed V and J ends, which lost 1 base and 4 bases, there was a span of 14 bases. The CDR3 has 16 amino acids. This chain's CDR3 is CASSLDRRGEGNTIYF. The CDR3 DNA reads TGTGCCAGCAGCTTAGACCGCAGGGGAGAAGGAAACACCATATATTTT.